The T cell receptor (beta chain) described here comes from a study of blood T cell repertoires in COVID-19. About the study: PBMCs, B-cell-depleted T cells, or T cells were the source of the cDNA or gDNA that made up the material.

The V gene end was trimmed by 2 bases and the J gene end by 2 bases; junction bases not matched to a gene: 3. Germline V gene lookup returns CDR1 GTSNPN and CDR2 SVGIG (reference sequence). This CDR3 has 15 residues. Sequencing used immunoSEQ multiplex PCR; TCRdb keeps in-frame clones, though not all of them. The sample shows more than 300,000 clones, 85% to 90% of them seen only once. A few counts support this clone. Ages ranged from about 18 to 89 years, with residence in about two dozen US areas. The recovered donors of Cohort 3 showed two negative PCRs, clearance, or symptom resolution. Sequenced input: PBMCs or T cells enriched from blood (not recorded which). This TCR was sampled from a woman aged 18-29 years who had recovered from COVID-19. The genes are TRBV30 and TRBJ1-3; 10 bases fit TRBD1. The CDR3 coding sequence is TGTGCCTGGAGTAAAGACAGGGGGCCTGGAAACACCATATATTTT. It yields the protein CAWSKDRGPGNTIYF.